This T cell receptor beta chain was identified in a study of glioma-infiltrating T cells after dendritic cell vaccination. Turning to the study itself: Dendritic cells derived from monocytes and pulsed with autologous tumor lysate formed the vaccine.

Primers: 60 V beta forward and 13 J beta reverse. The method was immunoSEQ multiplex PCR; TCRdb's version includes in-frame clones alone and lacks a portion of them. This sample yields around 100,000 clones, of which roughly 80% are seen a single time; approximately 12% belongs to the top ten. V trimming: 6 bases; J trimming: 4 bases; junction bases outside the gene matches: 2. Germline CDR1 LNHNV, CDR2 YYDKDF (reference sequence). CDR3 length: 12 residues. PBMC were collected before vaccination, two weeks after the third vaccination, and at progression. The sequencing here drew on blood, taken before dendritic cell vaccination. The chain employs TRBV15 and TRBJ2-5, with 7 bases lining up with TRBD2. The receptor comes from a human donor with glioblastoma. The CDR3 DNA reads as TGTGCCACCAGTTTAGCGGGAGAGACCCAGTACTTC. Translation gives CATSLAGETQYF.